Each of the 27 T cell receptor beta chains below was sequenced from the same sample in a study of shared clonotypes between healthy human individuals (dated by TCRdb to 2018 to 2021). Library preparation employed the immunoSEQ multiplex PCR assay. In its TCRdb copy, this immuneACCESS table keeps in-frame sequences only and misses some clones. Where compared with another copy, unresolved V genes explain less than half of these, and the others have no known cause. The sample data list about 490,000 clones, and roughly 80% of these were observed just once. Together, the top ten hold about 13% of the sample. Sequencing used PBMCs. The receptors derive from a woman aged 40 to 50 in good health. Some clones in this sample may be carry-over from other donors' samples.

This clone was seen more than once but under ten times. The chain links TRBV5-1 to TRBJ2-3; D is undetermined. The length of the CDR3 is 16 residues. CDR1 and CDR2 (germline): SGHRS, YFSETQ. V was cut by 2 bases and J by 4 bases, with 17 bases left in between. CDR3 in DNA: TGCGCCAGCAGCTTACGCCCGAGTTCTGGCGCAGATACGCAGTATTTT. As protein: CASSLRPSSGADTQYF.

The chain combines TRBV6-6 with TRBJ1-4; unclear D gene. The CDR3 is made up of 15 amino acids. V was clipped by 2 bases and J by 0 bases, with 7 bases between them. In germline, CDR1 is MNHNY, CDR2 SVGAGI (reference sequence). The CDR3 DNA reads as TGTGCCAGCAGTTACGGAGATGCAACTAATGAAAAACTGTTTTTT. Translated, it gives CASSYGDATNEKLFF.

CDR3 protein: CASSFPQGGDEKLFF. Here the CDR3 DNA reads TGTGCCAGCAGCTTCCCACAGGGAGGTGATGAAAAACTGTTTTTT. The chain couples TRBV7-2 to TRBJ1-4; possible D gene TRBD1, 6 bases. The CDR3 runs 15 residues. V lost 3 bases to trimming and J lost 6 bases, with 14 bases between them. Germline loops: CDR1 SGHTA, CDR2 FQGNSA.

The chain links TRBV4-1 to TRBJ2-7, with TRBD2 matching over 10 bases. V lost 3 bases, J lost 2 bases, and 4 bases stayed unmatched. CDR3 length: 15 amino acids. CDR1 and CDR2 from the germline V gene are MGHRA and YSYEKL. The chain's CDR3 is CASSQPTSGAYEQYF. The DNA for the CDR3 is TGCGCCAGCAGCCAGCCCACTAGCGGGGCCTACGAGCAGTACTTC.

With regard to this clone: This sequence is one base from a far larger clone and is likely a read error. Additional DNA sequences in this sample encode the identical CDR3. The chain's CDR3 is CASSLRQEGELFF. CDR3 nucleotide sequence: TGTGCCAGTAGTCTCCGACAGGAAGGGGAGCTGTTTTTT. This rearrangement joins TRBV2 to TRBJ2-2, with TRBD1 as a possible D gene (6 bases). Germline-derived CDR1 and CDR2 are SNHLY and FYNNEI. The CDR3 spans 13 residues. Deletions cut 9 bases from V and 8 bases from J, with 16 bases between. Full variable domain (remainder filled in from reference TRBV2 and TRBJ2-2): EPEVTQTPSHQVTQMGQEVILRCVPISNHLYFYWYRQILGQKVEFLVSFYNNEISEKSEIFDDQFSVERPDGSNFTLKIRSTKLEDSAMYFCASSLRQEGELFFGEGSRLTVL.

This clone was observed a single time. This chain joins TRBV28 and TRBJ1-1, with 7 bases matching TRBD1. Trimming took 4 bases from V and 3 from J; bases not matched to a gene: 11. CDR3 length: 16 amino acids. CDR1 is MDHEN and CDR2 is SYDVKM in the germline V gene. This CDR3 is CASSYRMGQSYTEAFF. CDR3 nucleotide sequence: TGTGCCAGCAGTTACCGCATGGGACAGTCCTACACTGAAGCTTTCTTT.

The J gene is TRBJ2-7, the V gene TRBV18; 8 nucleotides agree with TRBD2. The CDR3 totals 16 residues. Germline V gene data show CDR1 as KGHSH and CDR2 as LQKENI. The V gene end was trimmed by 5 bases and the J gene end by 1 base; junction bases not matched to a gene: 10. The CDR3 nucleotides read TGTGCCAGCTCAAGTCGCGCCGGCGGGGGGTCCTACGAGCAGTACTTC. Translation: CASSSRAGGGSYEQYF.

A word on this clone: The likely explanation is a read error, given a far larger clone one base away. The sample has other DNA sequences that encode this CDR3 too. The chain uses TRBV29-1 and TRBJ2-7, with a tentative D call TRBD1 (6 bases). CDR1 is SQVTM, CDR2 ANQGSEA, per germline. This CDR3 comprises 13 residues. The CDR3 DNA sequence: TGCAGTGTTGAAGGAGGACAGAGCTACGAGCAGTACTTC. It is translated as CSVEGGQSYEQYF.

V gene TRBV27 combines with J gene TRBJ2-1; D is perhaps TRBD2 (7 bases). The CDR3 has 15 residues. Germline CDR1 MNHEY, CDR2 SMNVEV (reference sequence). V gave up 3 bases and J gave up 5 bases, with 14 bases separating them. The CDR3 spells CASSLTGGLNNEQFF. The CDR3 DNA sequence: TGTGCCAGCAGTTTGACGGGGGGCCTGAACAATGAGCAGTTCTTC.

The rearrangement uses TRBV7-8 and TRBJ2-2, with unresolved D. CDR1 is SGHVS and CDR2 is FQNEAQ in the germline V gene. There are 14 residues in the CDR3. V lost 0 bases, J lost 1 base, and 3 bases lay in between. CDR3: CASSLALNTGELFF. Here the CDR3 DNA reads TGTGCCAGCAGCTTAGCCCTGAACACCGGGGAGCTGTTTTTT.

The chain carries TRBV7-9 and TRBJ2-1; D is uncertain. Germline V gene lookup returns CDR1 SEHNR and CDR2 FQNEAQ (reference sequence). The CDR3 spans 11 residues. The V and J ends lost 5 bases and 10 bases respectively, with 9 bases between them. The CDR3 DNA is TGTGCCAGCAGCCCCCTGGCAGAGCAGTTCTTC. This encodes CASSPLAEQFF.

Regarding this clone: A much larger clone differs from this one at a single base, so this may be a read error. The chain employs TRBV5-6 and TRBJ2-3; TRBD1 or TRBD2 may be the D gene (5 bases each). CDR1 is SGHDT and CDR2 is YYEEEE in the germline V gene. The CDR3 has 15 amino acids. The V end was cut by 7 bases, the J end by 7 bases, with 22 bases between. As DNA, the CDR3 is TGTGCCAGCGGCAGACAGCTCTGGGGAGCATATACGCAGTATTTT. It encodes CASGRQLWGAYTQYF.

Worth noting for this clone: A single base is all that separates this from a far larger clone, so a read error is likely. The V and J genes are TRBV7-9 and TRBJ2-1, with TRBD2 matching 7 bases. V dropped 2 bases and J dropped 10; count of bases not matched to a gene: 2. Germline loops: CDR1 SEHNR, CDR2 FQNEAQ (reference sequence). The CDR3 consists of 12 residues. The CDR3, as DNA: TGTGCCAGCAGCTTATTCGGGAGGGAGCAGTTCTTC. This translates into CASSLFGREQFF.

This clone came up once. V usage is TRBV10-3 and J usage is TRBJ1-1; D is unresolved. V dropped 0 bases and J dropped 4 bases, with 9 bases sitting between them. Germline CDR1 reads ENHRY; CDR2 reads SYGVKD. The CDR3 contains 14 residues. The CDR3 DNA reads TGTGCCATCAGTGAGTCTCTAGGAGCCACTGAAGCTTTCTTT. Translation: CAISESLGATEAFF.

For this clone: A far larger clone is one base from this, pointing to a likely read error. The chain links TRBV6-1 to TRBJ2-7; D possibly corresponds to TRBD1 (5 bases). Trimming cost V 5 bases and J 3 bases, with 8 bases left between them. CDR1 is MNHNS and CDR2 is SASEGT in the germline V gene. The CDR3 extends over 12 amino acids. The CDR3 protein is CASSSQGYEQYF. CDR3 nucleotides: TGTGCCAGCAGTTCCCAGGGCTACGAGCAGTACTTC.

About this clone: A read error is the likely source, as a far larger clone sits one nucleotide away. The rearrangement joins TRBV4-1 to TRBJ2-5; 10 bases line up with TRBD2. CDR3 length: 16 amino acids. Per germline, CDR1 MGHRA and CDR2 YSYEKL. CDR3 nucleotide sequence: TGCGCCAGCAACCAAGAATTCCTAGCGGGAGCAGAGACCCAGTACTTC. Its translation is CASNQEFLAGAETQYF.

Regarding this clone: Different DNA sequences within this sample yield the same CDR3. The chain combines TRBV7-9 with TRBJ2-3, with D perhaps TRBD2 (5 bases). This CDR3 is 14 amino acids long. Between the trimmed V and J ends, which lost 0 bases and 1 base, there was a span of 5 bases. The V gene's germline CDR1 is SEHNR and CDR2 FQNEAQ (reference sequence). The CDR3, as DNA: TGTGCCAGCAGCTTAGCGCGGGGCACAGATACGCAGTATTTT. It codes for CASSLARGTDTQYF.

This clone has just a few counts. The V call is TRBV2, the J call TRBJ2-1; D not resolved. The germline V gene encodes CDR1 SNHLY and CDR2 FYNNEI. With 5 bases removed from V and 7 bases from J, the gap between germline ends came to 6 bases. This CDR3 contains 11 residues. The CDR3 DNA is TGTGCCAGCAGTCTAAGGAATGAGCAGTTCTTC. Translated, it gives CASSLRNEQFF.

The rearrangement uses TRBV7-2 and TRBJ1-1; no firm D call. V lost 2 bases, J lost 8 bases, and 15 bases lay in between. The CDR3 consists of 14 residues. CDR1 and CDR2 from the germline V gene are SGHTA and FQGNSA. The CDR3 is CASSLNGASEEAFF. CDR3 DNA sequence: TGTGCCAGCAGCTTAAACGGTGCGTCAGAAGAAGCTTTCTTT.

The chain joins TRBV10-3 to TRBJ1-3; maybe TRBD1 (5 bases). This CDR3 has 16 residues. Germline CDR1 reads ENHRY; CDR2 reads SYGVKD. Trimming removed 6 bases at V and 0 bases at J, with 15 bases between. In DNA, the CDR3 is TGTGCCATCAGGGAAAGAGACAGCAGCTCTGGAAACACCATATATTTT. Translating gives CAIRERDSSSGNTIYF.

This chain connects TRBV15 to TRBJ2-7; 10 bases agree with TRBD1. This CDR3 contains 18 residues. The V segment lost 0 bases and the J segment 1 base; nucleotides outside the gene matches: 9. Germline V gene data show CDR1 as LNHNV and CDR2 as YYDKDF (reference sequence). In DNA, the CDR3 is TGTGCCACCAGCAGAGATCTCGTCCGGACAGGGGGTTCCTACGAGCAGTACTTC. Its translation: CATSRDLVRTGGSYEQYF.

The V gene is TRBV5-1, the J gene TRBJ2-7; 8 bases line up with TRBD1. This CDR3 region has 14 residues. The V and J ends lost 3 bases and 0 bases, in that order; junction bases with no gene match: 2. The V gene's germline CDR1 is SGHRS and CDR2 YFSETQ. The CDR3 reads CASSWDRSSYEQYF. In nucleotides, the CDR3 is TGCGCCAGCAGCTGGGACAGGAGCTCCTACGAGCAGTACTTC.

The chain couples TRBV18 to TRBJ1-1; 8 bases align to TRBD1. The trim removed 3 bases at V and 7 bases at J, leaving 10 bases unmatched. Germline V gives CDR1 KGHSH, CDR2 LQKENI. The CDR3 spans 15 residues. The chain's CDR3 is CASSPQWDRTGEAFF. The CDR3, as DNA: TGTGCCAGCTCACCTCAATGGGACAGGACCGGTGAAGCTTTCTTT.

This clone was seen a handful of times. The rearrangement joins TRBV11-3 to TRBJ2-2; the match to TRBD1 covers 9 bases. The CDR3 length is 17 residues. CDR1 and CDR2 from the germline V gene are SGHNT and YENEEA. Trimming took 1 base from V and 5 from J; bases not matched to a gene: 8. This chain's CDR3 is CASSLVTGGAGTGELFF. As DNA, the CDR3 is TGTGCCAGCAGCTTAGTCACAGGGGGCGCAGGTACCGGGGAGCTGTTTTTT.

CDR3 nucleotides: TGTGCCAGCAGCTTACGCGGAGGAAACGAGCAGTACTTC. Its translation is CASSLRGGNEQYF. The chain couples TRBV7-9 to TRBJ2-7; weak D call: TRBD2 (5 bases). This CDR3 comprises 13 residues. Germline-derived CDR1 and CDR2 are SEHNR and FQNEAQ (reference sequence). V lost 2 bases and J 5 bases, leaving 10 bases between the germline ends.

The chain joins TRBV5-4 to TRBJ2-1; TRBD1 is a possible D gene (6 bases). Germline V gene lookup returns CDR1 SGHNT and CDR2 YYREEE (reference sequence). The CDR3 is 13 residues long. V was shortened by 0 bases and J by 9 bases, with 10 bases between the two germline ends. The chain's CDR3 is CASSLDREGEQFF. Written as DNA, the CDR3 is TGTGCCAGCAGCTTGGACAGGGAAGGTGAGCAGTTCTTC. Full variable domain (rest looked up from reference TRBV5-4 and TRBJ2-1): ETGVTQSPTHLIKTRGQQVTLRCSSQSGHNTVSWYQQALGQGPQFIFQYYREEENGRGNFPPRFSGLQFPNYSSELNVNALELDDSALYLCASSLDREGEQFFGPGTRLTVL.

V usage is TRBV5-4 and J usage is TRBJ2-5, with 13 positions matching TRBD2. With V trimmed by 4 bases and J by 5 bases, 5 bases remained unmatched. Germline lookup yields CDR1 SGHNT and CDR2 YYREEE (reference sequence). CDR3 length: 15 residues. This CDR3 is CASSPGLAGLETQYF. The DNA of the CDR3 is TGTGCCAGCAGCCCGGGACTAGCGGGATTGGAGACCCAGTACTTC.